This T cell receptor beta chain was obtained from a study of blood T cell repertoires in COVID-19. Whole-study context: Nucleic acid was either cDNA or gDNA, and it came from T cells, B-cell-depleted T cells, or PBMCs.

Original analysis: Amplified reference gene primers provided the basis for estimating nucleated cell counts. This table comes from immunoSEQ multiplex PCR, and its TCRdb copy is limited to in-frame clones, with some not included. The DNA was the basis for D and trimming; V, J and clone size are from that table. The table has 300,000 to 350,000 clones, about nine tenths seen once. Sequenced sample: peripheral blood. The sequence came from an older woman with COVID-19, enrolled during active disease.

CDR3 in DNA: TGTGCCAGCAGTTATTCGTCAGGGTTTAGTAATTCACCCCTCCACTTT. Protein product: CASSYSSGFSNSPLHF. The chain combines TRBV6-9 with TRBJ1-6, with D possibly being TRBD1 (5 bases). Germline CDR1 is MNHGY and CDR2 is SVAAGI. The CDR3 length is 16 residues. V shed 0 bases and J shed 6 bases, with 12 bases lying between them.